This T cell receptor beta chain was identified during a study of T-cell memory formation after mild COVID-19. Whole-study context: The TCR clusters were mostly specific to one donor. Overall study results and limits: Clones that contracted from day 15 to 85 had balanced CD4/CD8; later expanders were CD4+ biased.

V gave up 2 bases and J gave up 4 bases, with 7 bases separating them. CDR3 length equals 13 residues. Germline lookup yields CDR1 SGHDT and CDR2 YYEEEE. TCRdb recomputed calls from the 5' RACE reads with MiXCR, one row per CDR3 protein. The table shows about 110,000 distinct CDR3 sequences, with 15% to 20% occurring only once. On this clonotype itself: Its antigen is still unknown.

The chain employs TRBV5-6 and TRBJ1-5, with TRBD1 as a possible D gene (5 bases). The sequence was obtained from a man aged 18 to 30 who had mild COVID-19 (a few samples of this study predate the infection). Cell type and time point are not known. Sample: PBMCs or a T cell subset sorted from them (not recorded which). CDR3: CASSFDRNQPQHF. The CDR3 nucleotides read TGTGCCAGCAGCTTCGACAGAAATCAGCCCCAGCATTTT. Full variable domain (missing parts from reference TRBV5-6 and TRBJ1-5): DAGVTQSPTHLIKTRGQQVTLRCSPKSGHDTVSWYQQALGQGPQFIFQYYEEEERQRGNFPDRFSGHQFPNYSSELNVNALLLGDSALYLCASSFDRNQPQHFGDGTRLSIL.